This TCR beta chain comes out of a study of CD8+CD57+ T cells in acquired aplastic anemia. Whole-study context: CD4+ and CD8+ cells, once sorted, gave DNA averaging roughly 3.4 ug. An average of approximately 11 million reads for CD4+ cells was obtained from healthy donors.

Genomic DNA, serving as template, underwent TCR beta VDJ and CDR3 profiling. TCRdb analysed the reads with MiXCR anew, one entry per CDR3 protein. The profile shows over 45,000 distinct CDR3 sequences, approximately 78% of them singletons. The V gene lost 4 bases and the J gene lost 3 bases, with 12 bases spanning the gap. Germline CDR1 and CDR2: SNHLY and FYNNEI. The CDR3 totals 14 residues. The chain couples TRBV2 to TRBJ1-2; unclear D gene. The sequencing input was sorted CD4+, CD8+, or CD8+CD57+ T cells (not recorded which) from PBMCs. The TCR comes from a human donor in good health, serving as a control. Here the CDR3 DNA reads TGTGCCAGCAGTGCAGAGCCGCAAGACTATGGCTACACCTTC. Its translation: CASSAEPQDYGYTF.